Below, 5 T cell receptor beta chains from the same sample are listed, as sequenced in a study of T cells after posttransplantation cyclophosphamide. Busulfan-fludarabine conditioning, marrow transplant, and cyclophosphamide on days +3 and +4 were administered. Clones were sequenced by immunoSEQ multiplex PCR, and TCRdb holds only the in-frame ones, with some missing. Among about 43,000 clones listed, 90% were seen once. The sequences come from PBMCs, collected roughly 59 days after allogeneic stem cell transplant with posttransplant cyclophosphamide. The receptors here all came from a male patient between 60 and 69 years old who received an allogeneic stem cell transplant from a related donor and was CMV-positive. Some T cells may have originated in the graft donor.

This chain joins TRBV18 and TRBJ2-3; 11 positions agree with TRBD2. J lost 3 bases, V lost 5 bases, and 10 bases had no gene match. This CDR3 is built from 17 residues. Per germline, CDR1 KGHSH and CDR2 LQKENI. This chain's CDR3 is CASSTIAGTSGTDTQYF. The CDR3 coding sequence is TGTGCCAGCTCAACAATTGCCGGGACTAGCGGAACAGATACGCAGTATTTT.

V gene TRBV7-9 combines with J gene TRBJ2-7, with a possible D match to TRBD2 (5 bases). Between the trimmed V and J ends, which lost 1 base and 7 bases, there was a span of 8 bases. Germline lookup yields CDR1 SEHNR and CDR2 FQNEAQ (reference sequence). This CDR3 spans 12 amino acids. CDR3 sequence: CASSLGSGEQYV. The CDR3 bases are TGTGCCAGCAGCTTAGGGTCGGGAGAGCAGTACGTC.

The chain employs TRBV2 and TRBJ1-4, with a weak D call TRBD1 (6 bases). Germline V CDR1 and CDR2: SNHLY, FYNNEI. Trimming removed 9 bases at V and 7 bases at J, with 15 bases between. This CDR3 has 13 amino acids. The CDR3 nucleotides are TGTGCCAGAAGACAGGCCCGAGGTGAAAAACTGTTTTTT. Its protein product is CARRQARGEKLFF.

J is TRBJ1-2 and V is TRBV5-1; 9 nucleotides align to TRBD1. The germline CDR1 and CDR2 sequences are SGHRS and YFSETQ. CDR3 length: 16 amino acids. Unmatched junction bases numbered 9, after V lost 4 bases and J lost 2 bases. CDR3 protein: CASSPLTGGANYGYTF. For the CDR3, the DNA is TGCGCCAGCAGCCCACTCACAGGGGGCGCGAACTATGGCTACACCTTC.

This sequence joins TRBV18 and TRBJ2-7; D may be TRBD1 (5 bases). This CDR3 is built from 13 residues. The V gene lost 3 bases and the J gene lost 4 bases, with 10 bases spanning the gap. The germline CDR1 and CDR2 sequences are KGHSH and LQKENI. CDR3 sequence: CASSPGPGYEQYV. CDR3 DNA: TGTGCCAGCTCACCTGGCCCAGGGTACGAGCAGTACGTC.